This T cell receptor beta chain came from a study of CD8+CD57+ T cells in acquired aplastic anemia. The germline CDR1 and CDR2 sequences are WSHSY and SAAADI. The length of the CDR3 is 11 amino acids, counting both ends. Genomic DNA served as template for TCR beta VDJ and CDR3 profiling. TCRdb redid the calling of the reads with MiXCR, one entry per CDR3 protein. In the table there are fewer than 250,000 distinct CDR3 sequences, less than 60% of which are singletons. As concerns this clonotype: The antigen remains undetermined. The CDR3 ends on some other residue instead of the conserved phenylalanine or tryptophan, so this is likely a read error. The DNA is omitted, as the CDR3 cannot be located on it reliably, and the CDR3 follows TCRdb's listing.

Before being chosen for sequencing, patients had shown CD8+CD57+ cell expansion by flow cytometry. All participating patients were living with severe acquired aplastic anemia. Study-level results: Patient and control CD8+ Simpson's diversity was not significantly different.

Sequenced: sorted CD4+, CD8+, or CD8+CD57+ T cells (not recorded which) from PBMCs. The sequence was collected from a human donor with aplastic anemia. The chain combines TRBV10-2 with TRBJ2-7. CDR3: CASSESLEQCL.